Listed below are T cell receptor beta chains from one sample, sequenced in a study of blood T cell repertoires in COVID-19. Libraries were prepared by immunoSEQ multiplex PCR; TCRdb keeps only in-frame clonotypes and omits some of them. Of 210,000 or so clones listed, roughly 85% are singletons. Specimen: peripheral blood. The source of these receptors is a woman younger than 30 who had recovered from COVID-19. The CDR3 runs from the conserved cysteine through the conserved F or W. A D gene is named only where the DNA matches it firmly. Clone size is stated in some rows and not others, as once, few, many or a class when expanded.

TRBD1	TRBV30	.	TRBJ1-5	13	TGTGCCTGGGGGGACAGGGGGGATCAGCCCCAGCATTTT	CAWGDRGDQPQHF
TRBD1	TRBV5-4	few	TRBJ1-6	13	TGTGCCAGACCAATAACAGGGGATTCACCCCTCCACTTT	CARPITGDSPLHF
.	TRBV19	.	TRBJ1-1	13	TGTGCCAGTAGTATCGGGGGAAACACTGAAGCTTTCTTT	CASSIGGNTEAFF
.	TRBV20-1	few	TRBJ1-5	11	TGCAGTGCTAGCGAGAATCAGCCCCAGCATTTT	CSASENQPQHF
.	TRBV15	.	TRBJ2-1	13	TGTGCCACCAGAAGGTCAGGGTCGGATGAGCAGTTCTTC	CATRRSGSDEQFF
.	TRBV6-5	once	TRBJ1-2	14	TGTGCCAGCAGTTACTCGCTAGCTAACTATGGCTACACCTTC	CASSYSLANYGYTF
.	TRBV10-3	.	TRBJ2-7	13	TGTGCCATCAGCCGAGGGATCGCATACGAGCAGTACTTC	CAISRGIAYEQYF
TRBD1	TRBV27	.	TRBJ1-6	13	TGTGCCAGCAGTCCGGGACAGGAATCACCCCTCCACTTT	CASSPGQESPLHF
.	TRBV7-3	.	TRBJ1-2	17	TGTGCCAGCAGCAACCGAGAGGGAGGGGGAAGCTCCTATGGCTACACCTTC	CASSNREGGGSSYGYTF
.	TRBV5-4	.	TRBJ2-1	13	TGTGCCAGCAGCTTGGGAGTCACCAATGAGCAGTTCTTC	CASSLGVTNEQFF
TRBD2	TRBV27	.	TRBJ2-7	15	TGTGCCAGCAGCTTAGCTAGCGGCACAGTCTACGAGCAGTACTTC	CASSLASGTVYEQYF
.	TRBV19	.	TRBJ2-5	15	TGTGCCAGTAGTCCGGAACGACAGTACCAAGAGACCCAGTACTTC	CASSPERQYQETQYF
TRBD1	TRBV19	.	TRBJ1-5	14	TGTGCCGGACACACGACAGGGACCTATCAGCCCCAGCATTTT	CAGHTTGTYQPQHF
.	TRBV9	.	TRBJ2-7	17	TGTGCCAGCAGCGTAGCCCCGGGACAATCGAGCTCCTACGAGCAGTACTTC	CASSVAPGQSSSYEQYF
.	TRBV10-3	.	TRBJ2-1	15	TGTGCCATCAGTACACGACCCGGGACAAACAATGAGCAGTTCTTC	CAISTRPGTNNEQFF
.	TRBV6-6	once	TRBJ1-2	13	TGTGCCAGCTCCCTCCGCAGGGCGGATGGCTACACCTTC	CASSLRRADGYTF
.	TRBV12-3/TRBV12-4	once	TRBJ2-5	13	TGTGCCAGCAGTTTGGGGTCTCATCGGCCCAGGGACTTC	CASSLGSHRPRDF
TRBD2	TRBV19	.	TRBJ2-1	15	TGTGCCAGTAGTAGTTCTAGCGGGTACTACAATGAGCAGTTCTTC	CASSSSSGYYNEQFF
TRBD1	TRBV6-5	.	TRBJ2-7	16	TGTGCCAGCAGTTACTTCGACAGGGGTGGATTGGACGAGCAGTACTTC	CASSYFDRGGLDEQYF
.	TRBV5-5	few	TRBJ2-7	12	TGTGCCAGCAGCTTGTACGCCGGCGAGCAGTACTTC	CASSLYAGEQYF
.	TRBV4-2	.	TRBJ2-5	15	TGTGCCAGCAGCCAAGATCGCACAGGCGCGGAGACCCAGTACTTC	CASSQDRTGAETQYF
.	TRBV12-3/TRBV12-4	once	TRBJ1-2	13	TGTGCCAGCACCTCAGGGAAGAGAGATGGCTACACCTTC	CASTSGKRDGYTF
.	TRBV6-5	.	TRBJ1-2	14	TGTGCCAGCAGTTACCATCCAGTGGTTGATGGCTACACCTTC	CASSYHPVVDGYTF
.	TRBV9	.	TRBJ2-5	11	TGTGCCAGCAGCTCACAAGAGACCCAGTACTTC	CASSSQETQYF
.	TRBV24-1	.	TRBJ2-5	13	TGTGCCACCAGCCAACCAGGGGAAGAGACCCAGTACTTC	CATSQPGEETQYF
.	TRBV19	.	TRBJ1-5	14	TGTGCCAGTAGCGTTCAGGGGCACAATCAGCCCCAGCATTTT	CASSVQGHNQPQHF
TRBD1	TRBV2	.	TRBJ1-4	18	TGTGCCAGCAGTGAGCGCCAAATGGACAGGCGGGGAAAAGAAAAACTGTTTTTT	CASSERQMDRRGKEKLFF
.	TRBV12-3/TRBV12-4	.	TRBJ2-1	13	TGTGCCAGCTCGTGGAGACTCGACAATGAGCAGTTCTTC	CASSWRLDNEQFF
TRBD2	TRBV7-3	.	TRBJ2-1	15	TGTGCCAGCAGCTTAGGTAGCGGGAGGGCCGGTGAGCAGTTCTTC	CASSLGSGRAGEQFF
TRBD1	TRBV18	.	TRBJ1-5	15	TGTGCCAGCTCAATGGACAGGACTAGCAATCAGCCCCAGCATTTT	CASSMDRTSNQPQHF
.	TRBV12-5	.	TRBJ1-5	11	TGTGCTAGTGGTCAAAATCAGCCCCAGCATTTT	CASGQNQPQHF
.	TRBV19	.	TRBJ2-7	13	TGTGCCAGTAGTATATTCGCGGGGAGAGAGCAGTACTTC	CASSIFAGREQYF
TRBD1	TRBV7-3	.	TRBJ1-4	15	TGTGCCAGCAGCCGGACAGGTTCAACTAATGAAAAACTGTTTTTT	CASSRTGSTNEKLFF
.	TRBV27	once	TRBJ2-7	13	TGTGCCAGCAGTTTAGCGGGAACCTACGAGCAGTACTTC	CASSLAGTYEQYF
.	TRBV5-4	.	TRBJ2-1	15	TGTGCCAGCAGCTTGGAGGGGCCAGGGGTCAATGAGCAGTTCTTC	CASSLEGPGVNEQFF
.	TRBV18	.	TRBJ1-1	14	TGTGCCAGCTCAGTCACCCCTAGGAGCACTGAAGCTTTCTTT	CASSVTPRSTEAFF
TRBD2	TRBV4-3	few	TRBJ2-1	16	TGCGCCAGCAGCCAAGATTGGACTAGCGTCCACAATGAGCAGTTCTTC	CASSQDWTSVHNEQFF
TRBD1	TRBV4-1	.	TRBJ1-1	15	TGCGCCAGCAGCCAAAGACAGGGGGTGAACACTGAAGCTTTCTTT	CASSQRQGVNTEAFF
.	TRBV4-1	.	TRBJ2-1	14	TGCGCCAGCAGCCAGATAGGGGATTACAATGAGCAGTTCTTC	CASSQIGDYNEQFF
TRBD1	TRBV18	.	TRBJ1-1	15	TGTGCCAGCTCACCGGAACAGGGGAGGAGCACTGAAGCTTTCTTT	CASSPEQGRSTEAFF
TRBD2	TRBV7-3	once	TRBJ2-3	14	TGTGCCAGCAGTTCCGGGACTAGCGGTAATACGCAGTATTTT	CASSSGTSGNTQYF
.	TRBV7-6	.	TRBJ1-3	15	TGTGCCAGCAGCGCGGACGGGACATTTGGAAACACCATATATTTT	CASSADGTFGNTIYF
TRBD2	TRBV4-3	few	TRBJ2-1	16	TGCGCCAGCAGCCAAGATGTAGCGGGATCTTACAATGAGCAGTTCTTC	CASSQDVAGSYNEQFF
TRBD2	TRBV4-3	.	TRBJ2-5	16	TGCGCCAGCAGCCCCGGACTAGCGGGAGGCGAGGAGACCCAGTACTTC	CASSPGLAGGEETQYF
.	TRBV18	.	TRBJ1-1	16	TGTGCCAGCTCACCCCCCGAAGCGGATCTGAACACTGAAGCTTTCTTT	CASSPPEADLNTEAFF
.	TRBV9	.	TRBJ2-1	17	TGTGCCAGCAGCCTCTTGGTTGGGACTCAGCAATACAATGAGCAGTTCTTC	CASSLLVGTQQYNEQFF
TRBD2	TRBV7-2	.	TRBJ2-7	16	TGTGCCAGCAGCGGCCGGACTAGCGGGATTTCCTACGAGCAGTACTTC	CASSGRTSGISYEQYF
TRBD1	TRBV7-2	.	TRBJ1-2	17	TGTGCCAGCAGCCCCCACCCCCGGACAGGGGGCGGCTATGGCTACACCTTC	CASSPHPRTGGGYGYTF
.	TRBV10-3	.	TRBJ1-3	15	TGTGCCATCAGTACCGAGCATCACTCTGGAAACACCATATATTTT	CAISTEHHSGNTIYF
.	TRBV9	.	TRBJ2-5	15	TGTGCCAGCAGCGTAGATCCCCTAGATACACAGACCCAGTACTTC	CASSVDPLDTQTQYF